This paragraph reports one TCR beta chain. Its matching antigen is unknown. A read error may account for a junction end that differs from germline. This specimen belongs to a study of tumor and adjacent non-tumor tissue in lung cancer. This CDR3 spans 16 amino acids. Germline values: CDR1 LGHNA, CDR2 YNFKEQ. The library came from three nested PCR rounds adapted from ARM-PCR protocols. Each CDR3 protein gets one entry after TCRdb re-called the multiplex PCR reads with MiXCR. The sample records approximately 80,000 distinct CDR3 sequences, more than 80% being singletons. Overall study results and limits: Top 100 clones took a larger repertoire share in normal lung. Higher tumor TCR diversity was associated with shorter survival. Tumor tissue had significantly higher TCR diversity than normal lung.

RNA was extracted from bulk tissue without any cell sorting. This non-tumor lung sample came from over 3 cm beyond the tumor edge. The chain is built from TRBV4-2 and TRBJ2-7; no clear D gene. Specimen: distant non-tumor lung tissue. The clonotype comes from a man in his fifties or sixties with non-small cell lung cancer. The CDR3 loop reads CASRQDRGFPPHEQYF. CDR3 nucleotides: TGTGCCAGCAGGCAAGATAGAGGCTTCCCCCCCCACGAGCAATACTTC.